This entry lists 26 T cell receptor beta chains sequenced from one sample in a study of T cells in Graves' hyperthyroidism and ophthalmopathy (dated by TCRdb to about 2019). Library preparation employed multiplex PCR. The reads were generated on an Illumina HiSeq 2000. TCR beta CDR3 regions were amplified from RNA transcripts. The TCR CDR3 was subjected to a first round of RT-PCR using the HTBI primer set and the Qiagen OneStep RT-PCR kit. Using fastp at Q25 and MiXCR, TCRdb reprocessed the public reads and kept productive beta chains. For every CDR3 protein sequence, its rows merge into one entry that carries the most common genes and DNA. Across this sample there are 650,000 to 800,000 distinct CDR3 sequences, with roughly 45% seen only once. Less than 9% of the sample rests with the top ten. The sequenced sample was peripheral blood or thyroid tissue (not recorded which). Receptors originate from an adult man with Graves' disease, either hyperthyroidism or ophthalmopathy (not recorded which).

The rearrangement uses TRBV29-1 and TRBJ1-1; D gene unclear. Germline CDR1 reads SQVTM; CDR2 reads ANQGSEA. Trimming pared 7 bases from V and 4 bases from J, leaving 10 bases between. The CDR3 contains 11 residues. CDR3 in amino acids: CSARGSTEAFF. CDR3 bases: TGCAGCGCCCGGGGTAGCACTGAAGCTTTCTTT.

This clonotype has a count of ten or more. The chain couples TRBV15 to TRBJ1-2; tentative D call: TRBD1 (5 bases). The V end was cut by 0 bases, the J end by 6 bases, with 14 bases between. This CDR3 is 15 amino acids long. CDR1 and CDR2 (germline): LNHNV, YYDKDF (reference sequence). CDR3 bases: TGTGCCACCAGCAGAGATCGAGGGGAAAGTAATGGCTACACCTTC. It translates to CATSRDRGESNGYTF.

The rearrangement links TRBV10-3 to TRBJ1-4; D unclear. The CDR3 totals 13 residues. Per germline, CDR1 ENHRY and CDR2 SYGVKD. Deletions cut 5 bases from V and 8 bases from J, with 12 bases between. The CDR3 nucleotides read TGTGCCATCAGTCCCCCAGCGGTGGAAAAACTGTTTTTT. Its translation is CAISPPAVEKLFF.

This clonotype came up many times. Written as DNA, the CDR3 is TGTGCCAGCAGTGTCGGGGGCGGTCAGCCCCAGCATTTT. Its protein is CASSVGGGQPQHF. The V gene is TRBV9, the J gene TRBJ1-5, with a weak D call TRBD1 (6 bases). CDR1 is SGDLS, CDR2 YYNGEE, per germline. The CDR3 sequence is 13 residues long. Deletions cut 5 bases from V and 6 bases from J, with 12 bases between.

This clonotype was counted between two and nine times. The J gene is TRBJ1-2, the V gene TRBV11-2; D is perhaps TRBD1 (6 bases). The CDR3 contains 16 residues. The V gene lost 6 bases and the J gene lost 5 bases, with 22 bases spanning the gap. Germline V gene lookup returns CDR1 SGHAT and CDR2 FQNNGV. CDR3 in amino acids: CASSSLTGTSYYGYTF. Written as DNA, the CDR3 is TGTGCCAGCAGTTCACTGACCGGGACAAGTTATTATGGCTACACCTTC.

Only one count was recorded for this clonotype. The chain couples TRBV2 to TRBJ1-5, with TRBD1 matching 9 bases. The CDR3 is made up of 12 amino acids. V shed 10 bases, J shed 6 bases, and the junction held 4 bases outside the gene matches. From germline, CDR1 is SNHLY and CDR2 FYNNEI. The CDR3 region is CATGTGSQPQHF. The DNA of the CDR3 is TGTGCCACCGGGACAGGGTCTCAGCCCCAGCATTTT. Complete variable domain (other parts from reference TRBV2 and TRBJ1-5): EPEVTQTPSHQVTQMGQEVILRCVPISNHLYFYWYRQILGQKVEFLVSFYNNEISEKSEIFDDQFSVERPDGSNFTLKIRSTKLEDSAMYFCATGTGSQPQHFGDGTRLSIL.

This sequence joins TRBV7-9 and TRBJ1-6, with D perhaps TRBD1 (6 bases). Germline V gene lookup returns CDR1 SEHNR and CDR2 FQNEAQ (reference sequence). This CDR3 spans 14 amino acids. The ends were cut back, 7 bases at V and 6 bases at J, with 13 bases in the middle. CDR3 sequence: CASNQGTLNSPLHF. The CDR3 region has the DNA TGTGCCAGCAACCAGGGGACTCTTAATTCACCCCTCCACTTT. Looking up the rest from reference TRBV7-9 and TRBJ1-6 gives the full variable domain: DTGVSQNPRHKITKRGQNVTFRCDPISEHNRLYWYRQTLGQGPEFLTYFQNEAQLEKSRLLSDRFSAERPKGSFSTLEIQRTEQGDSAMYLCASNQGTLNSPLHFGNGTRLTVT.

The rearrangement links TRBV14 to TRBJ1-4; the D gene is possibly TRBD1 (5 bases). The CDR3 has 17 residues. Trimming left V 4 bases short and J 4 bases short, with 19 bases between. Germline assignment: CDR1 SGHDN and CDR2 FVKESK. The CDR3 DNA sequence: TGTGCCAGCAGCCCTCAGGGTGTGGGACGGAGTAATGAAAAACTGTTTTTT. It is translated as CASSPQGVGRSNEKLFF.

This clonotype was recorded a few times. The chain recombines TRBV20-1 with TRBJ1-4; 7 bases map to TRBD1. V lost 0 bases, J lost 15 bases, and 13 bases stayed unmatched. Germline assignment: CDR1 DFQATT and CDR2 SNEGSKA (reference sequence). The CDR3 length is 14 residues. The CDR3 nucleotides read TGCAGTGCTAGAGAGACAGGGTGGGAGTCGGCCATGTTTTTT. Its translation is CSARETGWESAMFF.

This clonotype was recorded at least ten times. This sequence joins TRBV2 and TRBJ1-4; 10 positions agree with TRBD1. This CDR3 region has 13 residues. Looked up from germline, CDR1 is SNHLY and CDR2 is FYNNEI. The V and J ends lost 7 bases and 8 bases, in that order; junction bases with no gene match: 4. The CDR3 sequence is CASTRTGGEKLFF. CDR3 DNA: TGTGCCAGCACTCGGACAGGGGGAGAAAAACTGTTTTTT.

This clonotype has a count of ten or more. CDR3 in amino acids: CSVADRGVGGYTF. The CDR3 region has the DNA TGCAGCGTTGCCGACAGGGGGGTTGGGGGCTACACCTTC. The chain has TRBV29-1 and TRBJ1-2, with TRBD1 identical over 9 bases. Germline V CDR1 and CDR2: SQVTM, ANQGSEA. The CDR3 is 13 residues long. The junction had 8 bases not matched to a gene; V was cut back by 4 bases and J by 8 bases.

This clonotype was observed once. A much more abundant neighbour one base away suggests this may be a read error. The chain links TRBV9 to TRBJ1-2, with D tentatively TRBD1 (5 bases). CDR1 and CDR2 from the germline V gene are SGDLS and YYNGEE. The length of the CDR3 is 16 residues. CDR3 loop: CASSVVPGAADYGYPF. The CDR3 DNA follows: TGTGCCAGCAGCGTAGTCCCTGGGGCGGCCGACTATGGCTACCCCTTC.

This clonotype was recorded only once. The junction departs from the called germline gene at one end, perhaps through a read error. J is TRBJ1-1 and V is TRBV7-2, with D possibly being TRBD1 (5 bases). Germline CDR1 and CDR2: SGHTA and FQGNSA. There are 13 residues in the CDR3. As DNA, the CDR3 is TGTGTCAGCAGCTTGGGGCAGGGCACTGAAGCTTTCTTT. This sequence encodes CVSSLGQGTEAFF.

This rearrangement joins TRBV7-8 to TRBJ1-1; tentative D call: TRBD1 (6 bases). The V and J ends lost 2 bases and 4 bases respectively, with 14 bases between them. Germline CDR1 reads SGHVS; CDR2 reads FQNEAQ. The CDR3 is 15 amino acids. The CDR3 loop is CASSLTSGDGTEAFF. CDR3 nucleotides: TGTGCCAGCAGCTTAACCTCAGGGGACGGCACTGAAGCTTTCTTT. The whole variable domain, filled in from reference TRBV7-8 and TRBJ1-1, reads GAGVSQSPRYKVAKRGQDVALRCDPISGHVSLFWYQQALGQGPEFLTYFQNEAQLDKSGLPSDRFFAERPEGSVSTLKIQRTQQEDSAVYLCASSLTSGDGTEAFFGQGTRLTVV.

As concerns this clonotype: A much larger clonotype is one base distant, so this may be a read error. The gene calls are TRBV7-6 and TRBJ2-5, with D unclear. This CDR3 comprises 15 residues. In germline, CDR1 is SGHVS, CDR2 FNYEAQ. V was trimmed by 4 bases and J by 9 bases, leaving 21 bases between them. CDR3 sequence reads: CASSSGPSPYEAQYF. The CDR3 DNA sequence: TGTGCCAGCAGCTCCGGGCCCAGCCCCTACGAGGCCCAGTACTTC.

This chain joins TRBV7-3 and TRBJ1-5; perhaps TRBD1 as D (5 bases). In germline, CDR1 is SGHTA, CDR2 FQGTGA. This CDR3 region has 15 residues. V lost 1 base, J lost 6 bases, and 13 bases lay in between. CDR3 loop: CASSLNRRAGQPQHF. For the CDR3, the DNA is TGTGCCAGCAGCTTAAACCGCAGGGCGGGTCAGCCCCAGCATTTT.

V gene TRBV25-1 combines with J gene TRBJ1-6; no clear D gene. This CDR3 spans 12 amino acids. Germline CDR1 and CDR2: MGHDK and SYGVNS. Written as DNA, the CDR3 is TGTGCTAAGACGGCGAGCGTTTCACCCCTCCACTTT. This sequence encodes CAKTASVSPLHF.

This clonotype was seen ten or more times. This rearrangement joins TRBV7-9 to TRBJ1-2; D ambiguous. Germline V lookup: CDR1 SEHNR, CDR2 FQNEAQ (reference sequence). The CDR3 is made up of 13 amino acids. V lost 2 bases and J 8 bases, leaving 12 bases between the germline ends. The CDR3 DNA reads as TGTGCCAGCAGCTTACCCCTTGAGGAAGGCTACACCTTC. It specifies CASSLPLEEGYTF.

This clonotype was observed a handful of times. This sequence joins TRBV19 and TRBJ2-7; D is possibly TRBD1 (5 bases). The CDR3 spans 14 residues. With 5 bases removed from V and 0 bases from J, the gap between germline ends came to 11 bases. Germline assignment: CDR1 LNHDA and CDR2 SQIVND (reference sequence). The CDR3: CASSSRTYSYEQYF. CDR3 nucleotide sequence: TGTGCCAGTAGTTCCCGGACATACTCCTACGAGCAGTACTTC.

Only a few counts were recorded for this clonotype. The chain joins TRBV12-3 or TRBV12-4 to TRBJ1-5; possibly TRBD1 for D (5 bases). The ends were cut back, 6 bases at V and 9 bases at J, with 12 bases in the middle. The CDR3 has 12 amino acids. The CDR3: CASSWGVLPQHF. The CDR3 nucleotides read TGTGCCAGCAGCTGGGGGGTTCTGCCCCAGCATTTT.

In this sample, this clonotype turned up many times. The rearrangement joins TRBV6-5 to TRBJ1-3; D is uncertain. The CDR3 covers 13 residues. Germline V CDR1 and CDR2: MNHEY, SVGAGI. V lost 2 bases and J 4 bases, leaving 6 bases between the germline ends. CDR3 region: CASSYDQGNTIYF. For the CDR3, the DNA is TGTGCCAGCAGTTACGACCAAGGAAACACCATATATTTT.

This clonotype occurred a few times. The chain couples TRBV20-1 to TRBJ1-1, with TRBD1 as a possible D gene (5 bases). Per germline, CDR1 DFQATT and CDR2 SNEGSKA (reference sequence). Trimming pared 3 bases from V and 3 bases from J, leaving 11 bases between. The CDR3 runs 13 residues. The CDR3 loop reads CSARSGAYTEAFF. CDR3 DNA: TGCAGTGCTAGGAGTGGGGCCTACACTGAAGCTTTCTTT.

This clonotype showed up many times. This chain connects TRBV2 to TRBJ2-5; 10 nucleotides agree with TRBD1. This CDR3 comprises 13 residues. The junction had 5 bases not matched to a gene; V was cut back by 10 bases and J by 3 bases. CDR1 and CDR2 (germline): SNHLY, FYNNEI. In DNA, the CDR3 is TGTGCCAACGGGGGGACAGGGGAAGAGACCCAGTACTTC. Its protein product is CANGGTGEETQYF.

This clonotype was seen more than once but under ten times. This chain connects TRBV7-2 to TRBJ1-6; no clear D. V lost 5 bases and J 6 bases, leaving 11 bases between the germline ends. The CDR3 totals 14 residues. Germline V CDR1 and CDR2: SGHTA, FQGNSA. The CDR3 loop reads CASSQEGSNSPLHF. CDR3 sequence (DNA): TGTGCCAGCAGCCAAGAAGGCAGTAATTCACCCCTCCACTTT.

This clonotype was detected only a few times. The chain joins TRBV7-9 to TRBJ2-2; no clear D. The CDR3 consists of 15 residues. CDR1 is SEHNR and CDR2 is FQNEAQ in the germline V gene (reference sequence). Trimming took 2 bases from V and 4 from J, leaving 11 bases between them. In DNA form, the CDR3 reads TGTGCCAGCAGCTTATATGGCACCCGCACCGGGGAGCTGTTTTTT. It yields the protein CASSLYGTRTGELFF.

V and J are TRBV7-8 and TRBJ1-6; 7 bases agree with TRBD1. The V gene end was trimmed by 5 bases and the J gene end by 8 bases; junction bases not matched to a gene: 15. CDR3 size: 17 residues. Germline CDR1 SGHVS, CDR2 FQNEAQ. CDR3 protein: CASSLGVGQFFHSPLHF. Written as DNA, the CDR3 is TGTGCCAGCAGCCTTGGGGTGGGACAGTTCTTTCATTCACCCCTCCACTTT. Looking up the rest from reference TRBV7-8 and TRBJ1-6 gives the full variable domain: GAGVSQSPRYKVAKRGQDVALRCDPISGHVSLFWYQQALGQGPEFLTYFQNEAQLDKSGLPSDRFFAERPEGSVSTLKIQRTQQEDSAVYLCASSLGVGQFFHSPLHFGNGTRLTVT.